This entry is about one T cell receptor beta chain. It has no known antigen specificity. No per-base quality is available; no much larger clone lies one base away. The time point label for this specimen denotes: week 47, end of study. Each vaccine dose, consisting of 300 ug of a 20-mer mutant IDH1 peptide in Montanide, was administered subcutaneously with topical imiquimod. Across visits V03 through V10, patients got a total of eight vaccinations, given in weeks 1, 3, 5, 7, 11, 15, 19 and 23. All donors had newly diagnosed IDH1-mutant astrocytomas of WHO grade 3 or 4 that showed loss of nuclear ATRX. The samples were drawn from NOA16, a multicentre, single-arm, open-label phase I trial in Germany that tested a mutant IDH1 peptide vaccine in humans for the first time. Genomic DNA for TCRB sequencing was extracted from EDTA blood using the DNeasy Blood and Tissue Kit. The CDR1 and CDR2 encoded by the germline V gene are ENHRY and SYGVKD. The CDR3 starts with the cysteine, ends with the phenylalanine, and has 13 residues. CDR3 DNA only is kept here, 39 bases in frame from base 1. Germline trimming amounts to 6 bases on V and 5 bases on J, with 5 as the count of junction bases outside the gene matches.

These data originate in a study of a mutant IDH1 vaccine in newly diagnosed glioma listed by TCRdb under 2021. Turning to the overall study: Vaccination began 4-6 weeks after radiotherapy alone, or alongside temozolomide cycles in the chemotherapy-containing groups. Of the approximately 33 treated patients, approximately 62% were male and around 40% were female, and the mean age was approximately 41 years. Prior to enrollment, patients had been given standard therapy consisting of radiotherapy alone, temozolomide alone, or radiochemotherapy with temozolomide, with the combination given to most patients. Visit V12 was the week-35 safety follow-up and visit V13 was the week-47 end of study. Six visits were used for peripheral blood collection: V03 (baseline), V05, V07, V10, V12 and V13. Longitudinal TCRB deep sequencing was done for about two dozen treated patients, wherever samples were available for exploratory analyses.

Study-wide findings and limitations: No apparent relationship was observed between pseudoprogression and alterations in the top peripheral T cell clonotypes detected by TCRB sequencing. According to the authors, sample limitations meant that analyses of patient blood samples could not be reproduced. PBMC samples for TCRB deep sequencing were selected based on availability. Vaccine-induced immune responses across multiple MHC alleles were detected in 85% to 95% of patients.

Receptor libraries were prepared by the immunoSEQ multiplex PCR assay. The hsTCRB Kit was used according to the manufacturer's protocol to amplify rearranged TCR beta chain sequences. An Illumina MiSeq was used to sequence the TCRB libraries. Per the source publication's procedure: The proprietary platform of the kit vendor was used for demultiplexing, trimming and gene mapping. TCRdb retrieved this table from immuneACCESS and kept in-frame rearrangements only. Not all clones are present; in checked studies, unresolved V genes account for under half, and no reason is known for the remainder. V, J and clone size are those of that table, while D and trimming were read from the DNA. The sample table contains 77,000 or so clones; only one count was recorded for over 75% of them. The biggest ten clones account for approximately 5% of the sample.

The rearranged chain carries TRBV10-3 and TRBJ2-7; the junction holds 9 bases that match TRBD2. This specimen consisted of PBMCs, obtained from a glioma patient whose treatment included an IDH1 peptide vaccine. This sequence was found in a man aged 35-49 years with glioma. The DNA is as follows: TGTGCCATCAGCGTAGCGGGGGCCGACGAGCAGTACTTC. This translates into CAISVAGADEQYF.